This T cell receptor (beta chain) is drawn from a study of T cells after yellow fever vaccination. Study outcomes and limitations: Booster samples showed a return of most primary-vaccination clones (around 96% CD4, around 85% CD8). On re-exposure, the response was weaker but peaked faster, at day 5 versus 15.

For this clonotype: Its cognate antigen is unknown.

CDR3 length equals 14 residues. V lost 5 bases and J lost 6; bases outside the gene matches: 11. The V gene's germline CDR1 is DFQATT and CDR2 SNEGSKA (reference sequence). Each CDR3 protein gets one entry after TCRdb re-called the 5' RACE reads with MiXCR. The sample shows fewer than 650,000 distinct CDR3 sequences, 21% of them seen only once. The sample consisted of PBMCs, taken 21 days after the first yellow fever vaccination. The TCR was taken from a man younger than 35 who received the YFV17D yellow fever vaccine. V gene TRBV20-1 combines with J gene TRBJ1-2, with 8 bases lining up with TRBD1. The CDR3 loop is CSAQRGQEVDGYTF. In DNA form, the CDR3 reads TGCAGTGCTCAAAGGGGACAGGAGGTTGATGGCTACACCTTC.